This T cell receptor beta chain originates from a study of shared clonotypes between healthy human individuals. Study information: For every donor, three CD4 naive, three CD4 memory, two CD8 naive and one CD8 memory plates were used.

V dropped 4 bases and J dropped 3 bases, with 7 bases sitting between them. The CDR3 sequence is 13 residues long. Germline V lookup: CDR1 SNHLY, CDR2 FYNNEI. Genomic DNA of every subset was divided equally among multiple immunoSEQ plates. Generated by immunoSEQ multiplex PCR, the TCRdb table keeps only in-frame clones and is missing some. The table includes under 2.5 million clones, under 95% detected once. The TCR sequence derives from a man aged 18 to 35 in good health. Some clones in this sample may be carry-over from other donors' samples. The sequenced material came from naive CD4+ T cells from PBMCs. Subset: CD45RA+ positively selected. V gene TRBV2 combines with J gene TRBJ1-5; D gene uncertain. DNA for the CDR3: TGTGCCAGCAGTGCCAGTCCCAATCAGCCCCAGCATTTT. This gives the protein CASSASPNQPQHF.